The 9 T cell receptor beta chains reported below all come from one sample, sequenced in a study of high-grade serous ovarian cancer treatment subgroups. Tumor samples were taken before definitive surgery or chemotherapy. Data came from immunoSEQ multiplex PCR; TCRdb stores just in-frame clones and leaves some out. In the table there are around 30,000 clones, roughly 80% of which are singletons. Input material: tumor tissue. The source is a human donor with high-grade serous ovarian cancer.

This rearrangement joins TRBV27 to TRBJ2-4; tentatively, D is TRBD1 (6 bases). The CDR3 is 13 residues long. Trimming cost V 9 bases and J 5 bases, with 14 bases left between them. CDR1 is MNHEY, CDR2 SMNVEV, per germline (reference sequence). In nucleotides, the CDR3 is TGTGCCAGAGACAGGTGGCGCCAAAACATTCAGTACTTC. Amino acid sequence: CARDRWRQNIQYF.

This clone was seen more than once but under ten times. The J gene is TRBJ1-1, the V gene TRBV19, with TRBD1 matching over 9 bases. V shed 3 bases and J 1 base; nucleotides not matched to a gene: 3. The germline V gene encodes CDR1 LNHDA and CDR2 SQIVND (reference sequence). The CDR3 totals 15 residues. The CDR3 nucleotides read TGTGCCAGTAGTATTTTGGGACAGGGGAACACTGAAGCTTTCTTT. Protein: CASSILGQGNTEAFF. Full variable domain (rest looked up from reference TRBV19 and TRBJ1-1): DGGITQSPKYLFRKEGQNVTLSCEQNLNHDAMYWYRQDPGQGLRLIYYSQIVNDFQKGDIAEGYSVSREKKESFPLTVTSAQKNPTAFYLCASSILGQGNTEAFFGQGTRLTVV.

The chain carries TRBV28 and TRBJ2-3, with 7 bases matching TRBD2. The length of the CDR3 is 21 residues. Germline CDR1 reads MDHEN; CDR2 reads SYDVKM. The junction had 24 bases not matched to a gene; V was cut back by 4 bases and J by 2 bases. Written as DNA, the CDR3 is TGTGCCAGCAGTTCGGTTTGGTCGAAGGTGCTACTAGCGCCATCCACAGATACGCAGTATTTT. Amino acids: CASSSVWSKVLLAPSTDTQYF.

This clone has just a few counts. The J gene is TRBJ1-6, the V gene TRBV27; D remains unclear. There are 15 residues in the CDR3. Trimming took off 7 bases at V and 4 bases at J, with 14 bases between the two ends. CDR1 is MNHEY and CDR2 is SMNVEV in the germline V gene (reference sequence). The CDR3 sequence is CASTPSQSYNSPLHF. DNA of the CDR3: TGTGCCAGCACCCCCTCCCAGTCATATAATTCACCCCTCCACTTT.

The V and J genes are TRBV7-9 and TRBJ2-1; no reliable D call. The CDR3 covers 14 residues. Germline V gives CDR1 SEHNR, CDR2 FQNEAQ (reference sequence). The V gene lost 7 bases and the J gene lost 5 bases, with 15 bases spanning the gap. The CDR3 region has the DNA TGTGCCAGCATCACCCCAGGCCCCGACAATGAGCAGTTCTTC. It encodes CASITPGPDNEQFF.

The chain is built from TRBV5-1 and TRBJ2-7; tentatively, D is TRBD2 (6 bases). The germline gives CDR1 SGHRS, CDR2 YFSETQ. The length of the CDR3 is 16 residues. V was shortened by 0 bases and J by 0 bases, with 13 bases between the two germline ends. The DNA for the CDR3 is TGCGCCAGCAGCTTGGGGGGGGTGGTAGCCTCCTACGAGCAGTACTTC. This encodes CASSLGGVVASYEQYF.

The chain employs TRBV6-1 and TRBJ2-7; no clear D gene. This CDR3 comprises 15 residues. Per the germline V gene, CDR1 is MNHNS and CDR2 is SASEGT. The germline V and J ends were trimmed by 0 bases and 3 bases, with 12 bases remaining between them. The CDR3 region has the DNA TGTGCCAGCAGTGAAGCTCCTGAATCCCTCTACGAGCAGTACTTC. Its translation is CASSEAPESLYEQYF.

The rearrangement uses TRBV10-2 and TRBJ2-1, with 7 nucleotides matching TRBD1. Germline values: CDR1 WSHSY, CDR2 SAAADI. J lost 5 bases, V lost 6 bases, and 4 bases had no gene match. The CDR3 length is 13 residues. The CDR3 region has the DNA TGCGCCAGCAGGGGACAGCAGAACAATGAGCAGTTCTTC. It is translated as CASRGQQNNEQFF.

The chain couples TRBV6-1 to TRBJ1-1; 7 bases line up with TRBD1. CDR3 size: 14 residues. Germline V lookup: CDR1 MNHNS, CDR2 SASEGT. V lost 1 base, J lost 11 bases, and 10 bases stayed unmatched. The DNA for the CDR3 is TGTGCCAGCAGTGAAGGACAGGGCGTGACAACCGCTTTCTTT. This sequence encodes CASSEGQGVTTAFF.